This T cell receptor beta chain was obtained from a study of siplizumab effects on memory and regulatory T cells. Assays covered 100,000 or so TCR templates per sample. Only in-frame clones appear in the TCRdb table, and some are missing; sequencing was by immunoSEQ multiplex PCR. The repertoire includes about 9,900 clones, about 41% of them detected once, and roughly 8% sits in the top ten. The mixed lymphocyte reaction cells underwent coculture at 37°C for six to seven days. Worth noting for this clone: What it binds is not known.

The germline CDR1 and CDR2 sequences are MNHEY and SMNVEV (reference sequence). The germline V and J ends were trimmed by 7 bases and 5 bases, with 11 bases remaining between them. The CDR3 extends over 13 amino acids. The V and J genes are TRBV27 and TRBJ2-2; D gene ambiguous. The sample taken for sequencing was CFSE-low (dividing) CD4+ T cells sorted from an allogeneic mixed lymphocyte reaction. The clonotype originates from a human donor in good health; the cells came from an allogeneic mixed lymphocyte reaction. For the CDR3, the DNA is TGTGCCAGCAACCGAGTATCGACCGGGGAGCTGTTTTTT. Its translation: CASNRVSTGELFF.